This T cell receptor beta chain was profiled in a study of cytomegalovirus exposure and HLA in healthy donors. Whole-study findings and limits: Despite most TCR sequences being rare, some public TCRs occurred in many donors. In a later analysis, 16,951 TCR beta sequences were associated with HLA alleles at 0.05 false discovery rate.

V lost 3 bases and J lost 2; bases outside the gene matches: 5. CDR1 and CDR2 from the germline V gene are SQVTM and ANQGSEA. This CDR3 is built from 14 residues. To note about this clone: Its antigen is currently unknown.

The PCR employed 60 Vbeta primers together with 13 Jbeta primers. Profiling relied on immunoSEQ multiplex PCR, and the TCRdb table lists in-frame clones only, not all of them. Its table records roughly 60,000 clones. The chain recombines TRBV29-1 with TRBJ1-1; 8 positions match TRBD1. Sample: PBMCs. The receptor was isolated from a woman younger than 30 in good health and CMV-seronegative. As DNA, the CDR3 is TGCAGCGTTGATCAGGGACAGGCCAACACTGAAGCTTTCTTT. As protein: CSVDQGQANTEAFF.